This TCR beta chain was sequenced during a study of T cell changes during pregnancy in multiple sclerosis. There are 15 residues in the CDR3. V was cut by 4 bases and J by 2 bases, with 16 bases left in between. CDR1 and CDR2 (germline): GTSNPN, SVGIG (reference sequence). The data were produced by immunoSEQ multiplex PCR, yet TCRdb's version contains in-frame clones alone and is incomplete. The table has fewer than 65,000 clones, 75% to 95% seen once; the top ten hold around 0.9%. The source material was peripheral blood, sampled before pregnancy. The rearrangement links TRBV30 to TRBJ2-3; tentatively, D is TRBD1 (6 bases). This clonotype was obtained from a female donor with multiple sclerosis, enrolled in a pregnancy study. CDR3 in amino acids: CAWNPSGHLTDTQYF. CDR3 DNA sequence: TGTGCCTGGAACCCCTCGGGACACCTCACAGATACGCAGTATTTT. Looking up the rest from reference TRBV30 and TRBJ2-3 gives the full variable domain: SQTIHQWPATLVQPVGSPLSLECTVEGTSNPNLYWYRQAAGRGLQLLFYSVGIGQISSEVPQNLSASRPQDRQFILSSKKLLLSDSGFYLCAWNPSGHLTDTQYFGPGTRLTVL.